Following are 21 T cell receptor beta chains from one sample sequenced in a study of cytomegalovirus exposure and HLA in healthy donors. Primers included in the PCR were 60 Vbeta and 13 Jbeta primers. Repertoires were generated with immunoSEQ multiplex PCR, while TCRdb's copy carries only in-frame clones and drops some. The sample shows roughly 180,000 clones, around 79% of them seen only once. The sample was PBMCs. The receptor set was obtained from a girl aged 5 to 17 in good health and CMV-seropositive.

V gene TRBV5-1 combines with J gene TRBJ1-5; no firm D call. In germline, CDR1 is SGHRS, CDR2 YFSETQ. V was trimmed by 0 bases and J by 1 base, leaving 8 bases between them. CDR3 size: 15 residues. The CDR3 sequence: CASSLGDTSNQPQHF. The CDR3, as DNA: TGCGCCAGCAGCTTGGGTGACACAAGCAATCAGCCCCAGCATTTT.

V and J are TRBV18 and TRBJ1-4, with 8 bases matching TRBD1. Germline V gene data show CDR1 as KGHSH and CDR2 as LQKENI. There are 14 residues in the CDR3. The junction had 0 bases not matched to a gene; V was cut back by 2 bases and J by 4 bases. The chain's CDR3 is CASSPTGGNEKLFF. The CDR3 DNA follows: TGTGCCAGCTCACCAACAGGGGGTAATGAAAAACTGTTTTTT.

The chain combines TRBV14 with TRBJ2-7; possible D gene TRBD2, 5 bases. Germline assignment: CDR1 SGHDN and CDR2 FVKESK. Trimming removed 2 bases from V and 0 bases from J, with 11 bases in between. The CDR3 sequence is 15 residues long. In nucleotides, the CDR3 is TGTGCCAGCAGCCAAAGGAGGCAGAGCTCCTACGAGCAGTACTTC. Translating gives CASSQRRQSSYEQYF.

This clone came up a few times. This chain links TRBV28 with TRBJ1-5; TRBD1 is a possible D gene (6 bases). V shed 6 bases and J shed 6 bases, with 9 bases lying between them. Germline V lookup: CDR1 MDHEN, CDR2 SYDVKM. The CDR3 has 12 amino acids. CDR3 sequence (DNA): TGTGCCAGCAGCCAGGGGAGTCAGCCCCAGCATTTT. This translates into CASSQGSQPQHF.

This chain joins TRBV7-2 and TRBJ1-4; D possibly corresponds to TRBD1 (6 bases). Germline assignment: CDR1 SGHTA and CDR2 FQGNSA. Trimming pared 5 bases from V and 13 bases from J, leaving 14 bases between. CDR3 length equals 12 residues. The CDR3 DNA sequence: TGTGCCAGCAGCACCACAGGGTACGGACTGTTTTTT. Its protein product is CASSTTGYGLFF.

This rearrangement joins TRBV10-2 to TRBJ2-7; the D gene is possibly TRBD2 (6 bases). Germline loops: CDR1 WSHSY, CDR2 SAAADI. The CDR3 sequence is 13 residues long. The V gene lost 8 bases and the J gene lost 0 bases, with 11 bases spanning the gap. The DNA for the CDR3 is TGCGCCAGCGAGGGACTTCCCTCCTACGAGCAGTACTTC. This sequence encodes CASEGLPSYEQYF.

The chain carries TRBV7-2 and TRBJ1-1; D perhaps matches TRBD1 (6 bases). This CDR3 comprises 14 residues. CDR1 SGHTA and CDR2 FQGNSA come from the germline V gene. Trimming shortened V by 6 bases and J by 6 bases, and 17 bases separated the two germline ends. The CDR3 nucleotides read TGTGCCAGCAGTCACCGGGACAATGGCCCTGAAGCTTTCTTT. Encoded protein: CASSHRDNGPEAFF.

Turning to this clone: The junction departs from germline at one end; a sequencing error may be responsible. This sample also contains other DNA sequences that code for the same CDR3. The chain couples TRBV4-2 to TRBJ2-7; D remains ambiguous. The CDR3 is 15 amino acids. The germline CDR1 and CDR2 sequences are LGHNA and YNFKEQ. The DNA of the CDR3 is TGTGCTAGCAGCCACCCGTTGGCACCGTCCTACGAGCAGTACTTC. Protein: CASSHPLAPSYEQYF.

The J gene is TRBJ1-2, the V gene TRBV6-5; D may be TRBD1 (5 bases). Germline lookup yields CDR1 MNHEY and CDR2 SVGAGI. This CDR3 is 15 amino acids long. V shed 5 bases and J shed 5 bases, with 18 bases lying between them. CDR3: CASSPTGGGRYGYTF. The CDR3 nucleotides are TGTGCCAGCAGTCCCACGGGGGGGGGTAGGTATGGCTACACCTTC.

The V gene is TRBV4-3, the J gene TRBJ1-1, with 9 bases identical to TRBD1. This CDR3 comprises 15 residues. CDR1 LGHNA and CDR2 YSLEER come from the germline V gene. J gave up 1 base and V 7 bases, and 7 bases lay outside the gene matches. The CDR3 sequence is CASKPGQGQNTEAFF. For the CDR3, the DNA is TGCGCCAGCAAACCGGGACAGGGACAGAACACTGAAGCTTTCTTT.

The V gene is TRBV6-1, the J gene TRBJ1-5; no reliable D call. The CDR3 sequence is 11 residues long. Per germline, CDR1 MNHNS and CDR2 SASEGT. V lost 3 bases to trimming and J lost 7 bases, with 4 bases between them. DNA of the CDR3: TGTGCCAGCAGTGAGGCCCAGCCCCAGCATTTT. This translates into CASSEAQPQHF.

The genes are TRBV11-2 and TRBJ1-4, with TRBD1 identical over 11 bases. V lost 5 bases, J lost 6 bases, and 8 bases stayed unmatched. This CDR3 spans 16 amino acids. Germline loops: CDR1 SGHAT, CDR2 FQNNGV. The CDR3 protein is CASSRGVGQGDEKLFF. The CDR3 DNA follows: TGTGCCAGCAGCAGGGGGGTGGGACAGGGGGATGAAAAACTGTTTTTT.

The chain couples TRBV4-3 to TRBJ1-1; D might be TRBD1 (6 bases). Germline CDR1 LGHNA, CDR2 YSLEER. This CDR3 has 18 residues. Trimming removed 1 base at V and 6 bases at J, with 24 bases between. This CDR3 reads CASSQGTRDIQGPAEAFF. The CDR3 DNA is TGCGCCAGCAGCCAAGGGACGAGGGACATACAAGGGCCCGCTGAAGCTTTCTTT.

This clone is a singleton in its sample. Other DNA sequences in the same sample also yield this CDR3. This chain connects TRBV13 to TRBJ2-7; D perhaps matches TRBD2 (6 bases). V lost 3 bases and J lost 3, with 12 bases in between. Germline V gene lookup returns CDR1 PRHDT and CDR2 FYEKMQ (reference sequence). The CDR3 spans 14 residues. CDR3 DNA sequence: TGTGCCAGCAGCTTGGAGGGGTTGGTCTACGAGCAGTACTTC. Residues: CASSLEGLVYEQYF.

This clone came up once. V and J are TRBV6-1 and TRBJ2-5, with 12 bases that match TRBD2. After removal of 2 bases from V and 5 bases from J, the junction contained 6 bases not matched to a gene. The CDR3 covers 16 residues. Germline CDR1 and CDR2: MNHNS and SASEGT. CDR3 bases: TGTGCCAGCAGTGAATCTAGCGGGGGGGCCGGGGAGACCCAGTACTTC. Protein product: CASSESSGGAGETQYF.

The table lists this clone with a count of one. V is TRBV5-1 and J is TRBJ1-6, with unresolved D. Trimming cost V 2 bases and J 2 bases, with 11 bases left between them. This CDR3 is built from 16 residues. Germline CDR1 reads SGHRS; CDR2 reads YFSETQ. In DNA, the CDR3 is TGCGCCAGCAGCTTAACTACACGTCCCTATAATTCACCCCTCCACTTT. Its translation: CASSLTTRPYNSPLHF.

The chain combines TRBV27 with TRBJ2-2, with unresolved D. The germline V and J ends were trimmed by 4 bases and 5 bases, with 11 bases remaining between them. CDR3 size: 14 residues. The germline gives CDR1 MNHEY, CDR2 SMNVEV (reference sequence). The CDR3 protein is CASSSPYITGELFF. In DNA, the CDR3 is TGTGCCAGCAGTTCCCCGTACATAACCGGGGAGCTGTTTTTT.

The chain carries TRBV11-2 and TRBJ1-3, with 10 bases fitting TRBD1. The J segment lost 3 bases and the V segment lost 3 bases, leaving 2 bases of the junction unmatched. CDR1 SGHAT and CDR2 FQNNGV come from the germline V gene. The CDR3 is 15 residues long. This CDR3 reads CASSLTGGFGNTIYF. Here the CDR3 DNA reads TGTGCCAGCAGCTTGACAGGGGGCTTTGGAAACACCATATATTTT.

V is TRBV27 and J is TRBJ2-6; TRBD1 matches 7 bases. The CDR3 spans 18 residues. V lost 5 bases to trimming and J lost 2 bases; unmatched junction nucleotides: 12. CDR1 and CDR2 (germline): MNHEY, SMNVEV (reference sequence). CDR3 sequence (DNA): TGTGCCAGCAGTCCCCACCCAGGGGGTAAGACTGGGGCCAACGTCCTGACTTTC. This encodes CASSPHPGGKTGANVLTF. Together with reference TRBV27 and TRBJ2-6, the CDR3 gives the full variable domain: EAQVTQNPRYLITVTGKKLTVTCSQNMNHEYMSWYRQDPGLGLRQIYYSMNVEVTDKGDVPEGYKVSRKEKRNFPLILESPSPNQTSLYFCASSPHPGGKTGANVLTFGAGSRLTVL.

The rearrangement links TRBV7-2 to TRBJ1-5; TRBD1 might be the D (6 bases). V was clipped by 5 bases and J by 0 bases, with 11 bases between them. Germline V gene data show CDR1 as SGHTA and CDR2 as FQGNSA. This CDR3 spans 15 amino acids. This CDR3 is CASSTQGYSNQPQHF. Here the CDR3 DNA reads TGTGCCAGCAGCACTCAGGGGTATAGCAATCAGCCCCAGCATTTT.

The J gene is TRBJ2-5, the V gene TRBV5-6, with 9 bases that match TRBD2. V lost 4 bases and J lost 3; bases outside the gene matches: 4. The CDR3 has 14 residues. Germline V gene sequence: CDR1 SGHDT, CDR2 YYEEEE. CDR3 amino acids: CASSPGLAEETQYF. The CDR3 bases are TGTGCCAGCAGCCCGGGACTAGCCGAAGAGACCCAGTACTTC.